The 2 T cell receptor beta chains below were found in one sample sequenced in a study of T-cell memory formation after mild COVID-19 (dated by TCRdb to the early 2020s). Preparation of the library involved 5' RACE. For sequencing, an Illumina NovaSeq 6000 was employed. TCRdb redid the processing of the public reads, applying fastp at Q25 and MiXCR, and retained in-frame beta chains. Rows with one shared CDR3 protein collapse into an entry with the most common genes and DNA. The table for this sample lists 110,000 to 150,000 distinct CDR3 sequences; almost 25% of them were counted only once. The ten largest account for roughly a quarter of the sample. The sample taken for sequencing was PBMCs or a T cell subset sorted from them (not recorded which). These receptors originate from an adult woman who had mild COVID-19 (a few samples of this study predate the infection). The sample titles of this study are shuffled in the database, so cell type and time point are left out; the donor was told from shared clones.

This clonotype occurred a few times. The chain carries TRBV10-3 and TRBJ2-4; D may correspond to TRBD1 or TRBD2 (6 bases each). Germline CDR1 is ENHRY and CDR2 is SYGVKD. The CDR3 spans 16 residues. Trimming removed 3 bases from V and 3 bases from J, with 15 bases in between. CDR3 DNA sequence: TGTGCCATCAGTGATGGTCGAGGGGGGAACAAAAACATTCAGTACTTC. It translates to CAISDGRGGNKNIQYF.

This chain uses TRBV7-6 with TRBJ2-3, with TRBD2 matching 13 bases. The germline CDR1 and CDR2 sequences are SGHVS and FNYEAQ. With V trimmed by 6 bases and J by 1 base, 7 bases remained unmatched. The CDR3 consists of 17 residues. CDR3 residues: CASRWTSGRGGTDTQYF. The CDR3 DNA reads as TGTGCCAGCAGATGGACTAGCGGGAGAGGGGGCACAGATACGCAGTATTTT.